Below are 24 T cell receptor beta chains sequenced from a single sample in a study of CD8+CD57+ T cells in acquired aplastic anemia. The use of genomic DNA as template underpinned the TCR beta VDJ and CDR3 profiling. TCRdb redid the calling of the reads with MiXCR, one entry per CDR3 protein. The sample has under 250,000 distinct CDR3 sequences; 65% are singletons. Previously, flow cytometry had revealed CD8+CD57+ cell expansion in the patients chosen for sequencing. The sequenced sample consisted of sorted CD4+, CD8+, or CD8+CD57+ T cells (not recorded which) from PBMCs. The receptors here all came from a human donor with aplastic anemia.

V usage is TRBV25-1 and J usage is TRBJ1-6, with 8 bases fitting TRBD1. After removal of 1 base from V and 7 bases from J, the junction contained 6 bases not matched to a gene. CDR3 length: 16 residues. The germline gives CDR1 MGHDK, CDR2 SYGVNS. CDR3 sequence (DNA): TGTGCCAGCAGTGAATTGACAGGGGTGGGGAATTCACCCCTCCACTTT. This sequence encodes CASSELTGVGNSPLHF.

Concerning this clonotype itself: A read error may produce the germline difference seen at one junction end. The chain uses TRBV4-1 and TRBJ2-6, with D possibly matching TRBD1 (5 bases). Germline loops: CDR1 MGHRA, CDR2 YSYEKL. The length of the CDR3 is 17 residues. The CDR3 DNA follows: TGCGCCAGCAGCCAAGATCAAGCAGGGCTTAAGGCCAACGTCCAGACTTTC. Protein: CASSQDQAGLKANVQTF.

The gene calls are TRBV19 and TRBJ2-2; D perhaps matches TRBD1 (5 bases). The V end was cut by 6 bases, the J end by 0 bases, with 14 bases between. The CDR3 is 16 amino acids. The germline gives CDR1 LNHDA, CDR2 SQIVND (reference sequence). In nucleotides, the CDR3 is TGTGCCAGTAGCACTACAGGCTCCGCGAACACCGGGGAGCTGTTTTTT. Protein product: CASSTTGSANTGELFF.

This clonotype was recorded many times. V usage is TRBV13 and J usage is TRBJ2-2; D is uncertain. Germline-derived CDR1 and CDR2 are PRHDT and FYEKMQ (reference sequence). This CDR3 region has 14 residues. The germline V and J ends were trimmed by 0 bases and 3 bases, with 5 bases remaining between them. The CDR3 nucleotides are TGTGCCAGCAGCTTAGGAGGGTACACCGGGGAGCTGTTTTTT. Translating gives CASSLGGYTGELFF.

The V and J genes are TRBV29-1 and TRBJ2-1; the match to TRBD2 covers 13 bases. V lost 8 bases and J lost 2; bases outside the gene matches: 6. CDR3 length: 15 amino acids. Germline assignment: CDR1 SQVTM and CDR2 ANQGSEA. CDR3 region: CSSSLAGGPYNEQFF. The CDR3 DNA is TGCAGCTCCTCACTAGCGGGAGGGCCCTACAATGAGCAGTTCTTC.

The rearrangement uses TRBV5-1 and TRBJ1-2; 9 bases are shared with TRBD1. The CDR3 is 15 amino acids. Germline V CDR1 and CDR2: SGHRS, YFSETQ. The V segment lost 0 bases and the J segment 8 bases; nucleotides outside the gene matches: 8. CDR3 loop: CASSLEGQGAGGYTF. CDR3 nucleotide sequence: TGCGCCAGCAGCTTGGAGGGACAGGGTGCGGGCGGCTACACCTTC. The full variable domain, in which reference TRBV5-1 and TRBJ1-2 provide the parts outside the CDR3, is KAGVTQTPRYLIKTRGQQVTLSCSPISGHRSVSWYQQTPGQGLQFLFEYFSETQRNKGNFPGRFSGRQFSNSRSEMNVSTLELGDSALYLCASSLEGQGAGGYTFGSGTRLTVV.

This clonotype came up a few times. The genes are TRBV3-1 and TRBJ1-1; 9 nucleotides align to TRBD1. V shed 4 bases, J shed 0 bases, and the junction held 6 bases outside the gene matches. This CDR3 is built from 16 residues. Germline V gives CDR1 LGHDT, CDR2 YNNKEL (reference sequence). The CDR3 loop reads CASSRTGEGLNTEAFF. The CDR3 DNA follows: TGTGCCAGCAGCCGGACAGGGGAGGGGTTGAACACTGAAGCTTTCTTT.

The J gene is TRBJ1-5, the V gene TRBV7-8, with 7 bases matching TRBD1. Germline values: CDR1 SGHVS, CDR2 FQNEAQ. This CDR3 is 14 amino acids long. After removal of 0 bases from V and 8 bases from J, the junction contained 4 bases not matched to a gene. The CDR3 nucleotides read TGTGCCAGCAGCTTAGCGAACAGGGGTGAGCCCCAGCATTTT. It codes for CASSLANRGEPQHF.

This clonotype has just a few counts. A junction boundary mismatches the germline segment, possibly from a read error. The rearrangement links TRBV28 to TRBJ2-7; 8 bases match TRBD1. Germline CDR1 MDHEN, CDR2 SYDVKM. This CDR3 has 15 amino acids. CDR3 loop: CASVAGGFTSYEQCF. CDR3 in DNA: TGTGCCAGTGTTGCAGGGGGCTTCACGTCCTACGAGCAGTGCTTC.

This clonotype showed up many times. This chain joins TRBV5-8 and TRBJ2-3; D might be TRBD2 (5 bases). The germline V and J ends were trimmed by 1 base and 1 base, with 16 bases remaining between them. Germline CDR1 is SGHTS and CDR2 is YDEGEE. This CDR3 spans 17 amino acids. DNA for the CDR3: TGTGCCAGCAGCTTGCAGCTAGCCCGACGGCGCACAGATACGCAGTATTTT. This sequence encodes CASSLQLARRRTDTQYF. The full variable domain, rest sourced from reference TRBV5-8 and TRBJ2-3, is EAGVTQSPTHLIKTRGQQATLRCSPISGHTSVYWYQQALGLGLQFLLWYDEGEERNRGNFPPRFSGRQFPNYSSELNVNALELEDSALYLCASSLQLARRRTDTQYFGPGTRLTVL.

J is TRBJ2-7 and V is TRBV12-3 or TRBV12-4, with D unclear. The CDR3 extends over 12 amino acids. Trimming removed 4 bases from V and 2 bases from J, with 6 bases in between. The chain's CDR3 is CASSYWAYEQYF. CDR3 in DNA: TGTGCCAGCAGTTACTGGGCCTACGAGCAGTACTTC.

With regard to this clonotype: A read error may account for a junction end that differs from germline. The chain carries TRBV27 and TRBJ2-2; D remains unclear. The CDR3 loop spans 12 amino acids. CDR1 MNHEY and CDR2 SMNVEV come from the germline V gene (reference sequence). The CDR3 sequence is CANSFPAGELFF. As DNA, the CDR3 is TGTGCCAACAGTTTCCCCGCCGGGGAGCTGTTTTTT.

V gene TRBV10-3 combines with J gene TRBJ1-6; 8 bases align to TRBD1. Germline V lookup: CDR1 ENHRY, CDR2 SYGVKD. The CDR3 loop spans 14 amino acids. V shed 10 bases and J 7 bases; nucleotides not matched to a gene: 9. The CDR3 DNA is TGTGCCACGGGATTGGACAGGGCCAATTCACCCCTCCACTTT. Translating it yields CATGLDRANSPLHF.

This clonotype was counted once. The gene calls are TRBV20-1 and TRBJ2-6, with D perhaps matching TRBD1 (7 bases). Germline assignment: CDR1 DFQATT and CDR2 SNEGSKA (reference sequence). The CDR3 spans 16 residues. V was shortened by 5 bases and J by 4 bases, with 18 bases between the two germline ends. This CDR3 reads CSARQGEASGANVLTF. The CDR3 DNA sequence: TGCAGTGCTCGCCAGGGGGAGGCCAGCGGGGCCAACGTCCTGACTTTC.

The rearrangement joins TRBV29-1 to TRBJ1-2; no reliable D call. V was shortened by 0 bases and J by 4 bases, with 3 bases between the two germline ends. This CDR3 comprises 11 residues. The germline V gene encodes CDR1 SQVTM and CDR2 ANQGSEA. Here the CDR3 reads CSVEDAYGYTF. In DNA form, the CDR3 reads TGCAGCGTTGAAGATGCCTATGGCTACACCTTC.

On this clonotype itself: This may be a read error: a much more frequent sequence differs by one nucleotide. V is TRBV6-2 or TRBV6-3 and J is TRBJ2-7; 12 positions match TRBD2. The CDR3 is 15 amino acids. The J segment lost 4 bases and the V segment lost 0 bases, leaving 1 base of the junction unmatched. The germline gives CDR1 MNHEY, CDR2 SVGEGT. CDR3 coding DNA: TGTGCCAGCAGTTACTCGACTAGCGGGAGTTACGAGCAGTACTTC. Amino acids: CASSYSTSGSYEQYF.

The chain uses TRBV10-3 and TRBJ2-7; 8 nucleotides agree with TRBD1. The germline gives CDR1 ENHRY, CDR2 SYGVKD. V trimming: 6 bases; J trimming: 6 bases; junction bases outside the gene matches: 7. CDR3 length: 13 residues. The CDR3 reads CAIRIGQGGEQYF. DNA for the CDR3: TGTGCCATCAGGATCGGACAGGGCGGCGAGCAGTACTTC.

A single count supports this clonotype. This sequence joins TRBV11-2 and TRBJ2-7; TRBD2 is a possible D gene (6 bases). The ends were cut back, 0 bases at V and 4 bases at J, with 13 bases in the middle. The V gene's germline CDR1 is SGHAT and CDR2 FQNNGV. The CDR3 contains 15 residues. This CDR3 reads CASSLEWGVYYEQYF. In DNA, the CDR3 is TGTGCCAGCAGCTTAGAATGGGGGGTCTATTACGAGCAGTACTTC.

The V and J genes are TRBV24-1 and TRBJ2-1, with 13 bases aligning to TRBD2. This CDR3 contains 15 residues. J was trimmed by 8 bases and V by 4 bases; bases with no gene match: 4. Germline CDR1 is KGHDR and CDR2 is SFDVKD. CDR3 loop: CATSDPGLAGDEQFF. CDR3 bases: TGTGCCACCAGTGACCCCGGACTAGCGGGAGATGAGCAGTTCTTC.

The chain links TRBV20-1 to TRBJ2-5; no clear D gene. Germline CDR1 reads DFQATT; CDR2 reads SNEGSKA (reference sequence). The CDR3 has 11 residues. The ends were cut back, 0 bases at V and 7 bases at J, with 6 bases in the middle. CDR3 sequence: CSARDPGTQYF. For the CDR3, the DNA is TGCAGTGCTAGAGATCCGGGGACCCAGTACTTC.

This clonotype was detected many times. The rearrangement uses TRBV4-1 and TRBJ1-3; no reliable D call. V dropped 0 bases and J dropped 2 bases, with 8 bases sitting between them. This CDR3 spans 15 amino acids. Germline values: CDR1 MGHRA, CDR2 YSYEKL. The CDR3 coding sequence is TGCGCCAGCAGCCAAGATCAGGTCGCTGGAAACACCATATATTTT. Translation: CASSQDQVAGNTIYF.

As for this clonotype: The junction differs from germline at one of its ends, possibly a read error. This chain connects TRBV20-1 to TRBJ2-3; D gene uncertain. CDR1 and CDR2 (germline): DFQATT, SNEGSKA (reference sequence). The CDR3 consists of 12 residues. Here the CDR3 DNA reads TGCAGTGCTAGAGGCTACTACAATGAGCAGTGTTTT. Amino acids: CSARGYYNEQCF.

In this sample, this clonotype turned up once. The chain joins TRBV2 to TRBJ1-1; D is uncertain. Per germline, CDR1 SNHLY and CDR2 FYNNEI. Trimming pared 5 bases from V and 3 bases from J, leaving 10 bases between. This CDR3 has 13 residues. CDR3 protein: CASSLGEYTEAFF. In nucleotides, the CDR3 is TGTGCCAGCAGTCTGGGTGAATACACTGAAGCTTTCTTT.

This clonotype is medium-sized in the sample. The rearrangement joins TRBV9 to TRBJ2-1; 12 bases map to TRBD1. The CDR3 runs to 15 residues. With V trimmed by 3 bases and J by 8 bases, 6 bases remained unmatched. CDR1 is SGDLS, CDR2 YYNGEE, per germline. In nucleotides, the CDR3 is TGTGCCAGCAGCGAGGGGACAGGGGGCTTCGATGAGCAGTTCTTC. Its translation: CASSEGTGGFDEQFF. Supplemented by reference TRBV9 and TRBJ2-1, the full variable domain reads DSGVTQTPKHLITATGQRVTLRCSPRSGDLSVYWYQQSLDQGLQFLIQYYNGEERAKGNILERFSAQQFPDLHSELNLSSLELGDSALYFCASSEGTGGFDEQFFGPGTRLTVL.